This TCR beta chain was found in a study of T cells in Graves' hyperthyroidism and ophthalmopathy. This clonotype has at least ten counts. Calling Graves' hyperthyroidism stable meant ophthalmopathy did not progress within 18 months. It was RNA transcripts that yielded the amplified TCR beta CDR3 regions. HTBI primers were the set used in a first-round RT-PCR of the TCR CDR3. TCRdb reprocessed the multiplex PCR reads with MiXCR, giving one entry per CDR3 protein. This sample carries hundreds of thousands of distinct CDR3 sequences, approximately 15% of them seen once, and the ten largest clones take roughly 24%. Germline CDR1 and CDR2: SGHRS and YFSETQ. The V segment lost 4 bases and the J segment 5 bases; nucleotides outside the gene matches: 6. This CDR3 is 14 amino acids long.

The clonotype comes from a woman aged 25 to 39 with Graves' hyperthyroidism. Sequenced input: blood. The chain uses TRBV5-1 and TRBJ2-3, with 8 positions matching TRBD1. DNA for the CDR3: TGCGCCAGCAGCCCAGGGGGCGCGTTAGATACGCAGTATTTT. Protein product: CASSPGGALDTQYF.